The 7 T cell receptor beta chains given below trace back to one sample, sequenced in a study of T cell responses to AZD1222 COVID-19 vaccine. TCRdb keeps only in-frame clones here, not all; method: immunoSEQ multiplex PCR. The sample holds roughly 40,000 clones, roughly 80% seen once. Specimen: peripheral blood, collected on day 0 of AZD1222 vaccination. The source of these receptors is an adult in good health.

The chain couples TRBV19 to TRBJ1-2; TRBD1 agrees at 8 bases. The CDR3 totals 16 residues. Germline lookup yields CDR1 LNHDA and CDR2 SQIVND (reference sequence). The V segment lost 2 bases and the J segment 0 bases; nucleotides outside the gene matches: 5. The CDR3 protein is CASSISGQGANYGYTF. In DNA, the CDR3 is TGTGCCAGTAGTATATCCGGACAGGGAGCTAACTATGGCTACACCTTC.

The V and J genes are TRBV5-1 and TRBJ1-2; no firm D call. The germline CDR1 and CDR2 sequences are SGHRS and YFSETQ. The CDR3 sequence is 13 residues long. Trimming took off 1 base at V and 8 bases at J, with 12 bases between the two ends. Here the CDR3 DNA reads TGCGCCAGCAGCTTGTTGCCCGGAGGAGGCTACACCTTC. Residues: CASSLLPGGGYTF.

The V gene is TRBV14, the J gene TRBJ1-1; D gene ambiguous. The CDR3 is 13 amino acids. Germline values: CDR1 SGHDN, CDR2 FVKESK. V dropped 6 bases and J dropped 5 bases, with 13 bases sitting between them. The DNA of the CDR3 is TGTGCCAGCAGTAGTTGGTACGGAACTGAAGCTTTCTTT. As protein: CASSSWYGTEAFF.

This clone has only one observation. The rearrangement joins TRBV28 to TRBJ2-5; 13 bases are shared with TRBD2. Per the germline V gene, CDR1 is MDHEN and CDR2 is SYDVKM. V lost 6 bases, J lost 7 bases, and 11 bases stayed unmatched. The CDR3 has 16 amino acids. CDR3 nucleotide sequence: TGTGCCAGCAGCATCGGGACTAGCGGGACCGGGGGGACCCAGTACTTC. Translation: CASSIGTSGTGGTQYF.

The CDR3 nucleotides are TGTGCCAGCGCCCCCGGAAACTACGAGCAGTACTTC. This codes for CASAPGNYEQYF. The chain employs TRBV6-6 and TRBJ2-7; D gene ambiguous. V shed 8 bases and J shed 3 bases, with 11 bases lying between them. The CDR3 runs to 12 residues. Germline V gene sequence: CDR1 MNHNY, CDR2 SVGAGI (reference sequence).

The chain joins TRBV6-5 to TRBJ2-2; perhaps TRBD1 as D (5 bases). Germline V gene lookup returns CDR1 MNHEY and CDR2 SVGAGI. V dropped 8 bases and J dropped 3 bases, with 13 bases sitting between them. The CDR3 spans 14 residues. Here the CDR3 DNA reads TGTGCCAGCGGGCAGGGAAGGGACACCGGGGAGCTGTTTTTT. Its translation: CASGQGRDTGELFF.

The chain carries TRBV6-6 and TRBJ1-6; perhaps TRBD1 as D (5 bases). The CDR3 sequence is 13 residues long. Germline CDR1 reads MNHNY; CDR2 reads SVGAGI (reference sequence). With 2 bases removed from V and 7 bases from J, the gap between germline ends came to 6 bases. The CDR3 loop is CASSYEGNSPLHF. The CDR3, as DNA: TGTGCCAGCAGTTACGAGGGGAATTCACCCCTCCACTTT.